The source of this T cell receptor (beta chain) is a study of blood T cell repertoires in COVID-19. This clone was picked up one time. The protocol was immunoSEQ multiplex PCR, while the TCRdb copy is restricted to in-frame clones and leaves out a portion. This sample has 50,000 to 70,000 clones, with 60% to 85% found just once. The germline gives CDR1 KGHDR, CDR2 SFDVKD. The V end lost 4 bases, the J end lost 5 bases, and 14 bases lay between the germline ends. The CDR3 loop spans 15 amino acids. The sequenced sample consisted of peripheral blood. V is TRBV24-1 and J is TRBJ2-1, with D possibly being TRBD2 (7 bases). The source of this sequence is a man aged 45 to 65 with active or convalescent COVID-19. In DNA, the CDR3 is TGTGCCACCAGTGACCCCGGGGGGCGGGACAATGAGCAGTTCTTC. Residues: CATSDPGGRDNEQFF.